What follows describes a single TCR beta chain. There are many counts of this clonotype. Its recognized antigen is unknown. No much larger clone is present one base from it, and per-base qualities are unavailable. For repertoire sequencing, the TCR beta CDR3 regions were amplified from RNA transcripts. HTBI primers and the Qiagen OneStep RT-PCR kit were used in a first-round RT-PCR, which was followed by a second-round multiplex PCR, size selection and purification. Libraries were sequenced paired-end with 100 bp reads on an Illumina HiSeq2000. Turning to the authors' computational methods: SOAPnuke was used to process the reads, removing any read that contained adapters or uncalled bases, had a mean Phred below 15, or lacked an exact match to the constant primer or identifier. High-quality paired reads were merged with COPE v1.2.5. Each unique nucleotide sequence was defined as a clonotype, and clonotypes were aligned to IMGT TRB V, D and J references with MiTCR v1.1. The analysis was limited to V-J combinations with a frequency above 0.0001, which together covered 98% to 99.2% of repertoires. For each V-J combination, a TCR clonal expansion and chaos score was defined as the ratio of F50 clonal expansion to chaos observed in the TCRdist matrix. Welch's t-statistics and random forest were used to reduce the features to 10 to 15 V-J combinations, which were then used as input to a naive Bayes classifier. The Morisita-Horn index was used to measure how similar the thyroid and blood repertoires were. TCRdb redid the processing of the public reads, applying fastp at Q25 and MiXCR, and retained in-frame beta chains. Duplicate CDR3 protein sequences are folded into a single record with the most common DNA and genes. These V and J calls rely on TCRdb rather than the paper's analysis. Recorded for this sample are around 1,200,000 distinct CDR3 sequences; 35% to 45% of them occurred a single time. The top ten hold over 8.5% of the sample.

The CDR3 measures 13 amino acids from cysteine to phenylalanine. Just CDR3 DNA is preserved here, 39 bases in frame from base 1. CDR1 SQVTM and CDR2 ANQGSEA were looked up in the germline V gene. From V the trimming removes 6 bases and from J it removes 7 bases, while the gene matches leave 10 bases of the junction unaccounted for. Patients with hyperthyroidism were aged 18 to 65 years, had been newly diagnosed, and had a disease duration of less than 2 months. Patients were excluded if they had other autoimmune diseases, uncontrolled infections, pregnancy or lactation. Diagnosis was based on clinical symptoms, serum thyroxine, TRAb, thyroid ultrasound and orbital computed tomography. Total RNA was extracted using Trizol reagent, and RNA quality was checked on an Agilent 2100 Bioanalyzer. The source of the sample is a study of Graves' ophthalmopathy and Graves' hyperthyroidism (dated by TCRdb to the late 2010s). Study-wide context: Hyperthyroidism was defined as stable when no progression to ophthalmopathy occurred within 18 months of follow-up. The study used TCR beta repertoire signatures to distinguish Graves' ophthalmopathy from Graves' hyperthyroidism and to predict progression to ophthalmopathy. In total, 135 blood samples were TCR-sequenced: under 45 ophthalmopathy, around 75 hyperthyroidism and some 17 hyperthyroidism-to-ophthalmopathy patients. To explore V-J signatures that separate ophthalmopathy from hyperthyroidism, a discovery set of 100 patients was enrolled, consisting of roughly 45 with ophthalmopathy and under 65 with stable hyperthyroidism. An independent validation cohort was composed of around 19 hyperthyroidism patients and around 16 patients who later progressed from hyperthyroidism to ophthalmopathy. T-cell repertoires of thyroid tissue and blood were compared in about 6 hyperthyroidism patients. Following sampling, methimazole starting at 30 mg daily was administered to hyperthyroidism patients, and high-dose intravenous methylprednisolone was administered to ophthalmopathy patients. Study-wide conclusions, independent of this receptor: In validation, the model predicted ophthalmopathy progression with more than 70% sensitivity and around 72% specificity; fewer than 15 predicted patients were CT-confirmed with GO in a median of around 6 months. The 13-signature model separated ophthalmopathy from stable hyperthyroidism with approximately 90% sensitivity and approximately 81% specificity in cross-validation, and 80%/75% in the test set. Sample size was not predetermined statistically, and investigators were not blinded to group allocation. Most expanded thyroid clonotypes with frequency above 0.001 were also detected in blood, suggesting blood repertoires may reflect the thyroid immune response.

Sequenced material: peripheral blood or thyroid tissue (not recorded which). This clonotype was sampled from an adult man with Graves' hyperthyroidism. The sequence joins TRBV29-1 to TRBJ2-7; 9 central bases correspond to TRBD1. The sequence in DNA is TGCAGCGTCGCGGGACAGGGAGGACTTGAGCAGTACTTC. It is translated as CSVAGQGGLEQYF.